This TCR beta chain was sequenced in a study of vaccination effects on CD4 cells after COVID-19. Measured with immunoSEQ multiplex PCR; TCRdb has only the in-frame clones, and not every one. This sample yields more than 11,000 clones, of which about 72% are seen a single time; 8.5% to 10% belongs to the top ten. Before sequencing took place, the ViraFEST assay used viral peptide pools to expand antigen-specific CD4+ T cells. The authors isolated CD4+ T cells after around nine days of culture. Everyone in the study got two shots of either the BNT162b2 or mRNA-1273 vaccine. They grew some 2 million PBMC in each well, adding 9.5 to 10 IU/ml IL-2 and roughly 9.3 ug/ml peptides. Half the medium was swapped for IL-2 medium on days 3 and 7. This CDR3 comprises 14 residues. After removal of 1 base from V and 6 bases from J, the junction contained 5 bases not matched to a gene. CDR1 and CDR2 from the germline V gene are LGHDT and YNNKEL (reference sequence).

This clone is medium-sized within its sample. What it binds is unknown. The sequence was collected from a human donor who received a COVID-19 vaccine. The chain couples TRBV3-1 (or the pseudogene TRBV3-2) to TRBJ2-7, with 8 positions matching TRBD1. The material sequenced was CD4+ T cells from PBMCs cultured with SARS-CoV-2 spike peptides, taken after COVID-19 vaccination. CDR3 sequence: CASSQVAGGGEQYF. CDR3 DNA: TGTGCCAGCAGCCAAGTGGCAGGGGGCGGCGAGCAGTACTTC.